Listed below are T cell receptor beta chains from one sample, sequenced in a study of T-cell reconstitution after alpha-beta-depleted transplantation in children. TCRdb re-called the PCR reads with MiXCR, one entry per CDR3 protein. The sample records hundreds of thousands of distinct CDR3 sequences, roughly 17% being singletons. The sample was PBMCs, mostly from graft donor cells, taken 360 days after TCRalphabeta/CD19-depleted stem cell transplant. The receptor set was obtained from a boy in the first two years of life who had a stem cell transplant for Wiskott-Aldrich syndrome, so the T cells may come from the graft donor. The CDR3 runs from the conserved cysteine through the conserved F or W.

cdr3_aa,v_call
CAISGRDRGEEQYF,TRBV10-3
CATSEIQGETQYF,TRBV24-1
CASSQETGRFYEQYF,TRBV4-1
CASSPGQGTQETQYF,TRBV6-2/TRBV6-3
CASSHRSGSYEQYF,TRBV4-3
CASSQAPWREQYF,TRBV3-1
CASSLVGEGEQFF,TRBV7-8
CASSSDYRSLGMNTEAFF,TRBV7-9
CASSPDSSGRYNEQFF,TRBV7-9
CASSFYKEYEQYF,TRBV5-1
CASSRGTSLDNEQFF,TRBV4-3
CASSQRDLGTGELFF,TRBV3-1
CASSYEGTGRTEQYF,TRBV6-2/TRBV6-3
CASSVVAGGYEQYF,TRBV9
CASSFSADTQYF,TRBV7-9
CASSPGGGGSTGELFF,TRBV5-1
CASSLETGTGSYNEQFF,TRBV5-1
CASSHEPSSYEQYF,TRBV4-2
CASSLAAGGTTDTQYF,TRBV6-5
CSARSRRNYEQYF,TRBV20-1
CASSLARLAKNIQYF,TRBV12-3/TRBV12-4
CASSSPSARETQYF,TRBV11-2
CSASPTSGTDTQYF,TRBV20-1
CASSYSRSGQHTDTQYF,TRBV6-5
CASSFISGVAGELFF,TRBV6-1
CASSLRTEGEQYF,TRBV7-8
CSAPKAGGTGELFF,TRBV20-1
CASSLGARGTYEQYF,TRBV7-2
CASSQGMTAGGQETQYF,TRBV4-2
CASSYSYPSYNEQFF,TRBV6-2/TRBV6-3
CASSSLSGDTQYF,TRBV12-3/TRBV12-4
CASSLWPSSGRTYEQYF,TRBV5-1
CASSPRTSYQETQYF,TRBV25-1
CASSQPAKERESQETQYF,TRBV4-3
CASRADRRSNQPQHF,TRBV12-3/TRBV12-4
CASSYRAGGSSYEQYF,TRBV6-2/TRBV6-3
CSARDRVAGGETQYF,TRBV20-1
CSASVPGRYSNQPQHF,TRBV20-1
CATSDLRGDQPQHF,TRBV24-1
CASSLVRASETQYF,TRBV5-1
CASSVSPNSGNTIYF,TRBV27
CASSLDAGGGQETQYF,TRBV5-5
CASSLGRGTASSYEQYF,TRBV5-1
CASSLPRTGEDHTQYF,TRBV7-9
CASSFRREPYEQYF,TRBV7-8
CASSQGLAGMETQYF,TRBV4-1
CASSSRTSRETQYF,TRBV7-2
CSALQDRRGTSTDTQYF,TRBV29-1
CASSPSTGLPVRNEQFF,TRBV18
CASSPTRDNFIQYF,TRBV5-1
CSVEDLRVQETQYF,TRBV29-1
CSARSHRAIGEKLFF,TRBV20-1
CASSPPKMAGELFF,TRBV12-3/TRBV12-4